This T cell receptor beta chain was recorded in a study of cytomegalovirus exposure and HLA in healthy donors. General study findings and limits: Among the sequence variants, a highly shared cluster was likely an artifact of sequencing.

The PCR had 60 Vbeta and 13 Jbeta primers. The data were produced by immunoSEQ multiplex PCR, yet TCRdb's version contains in-frame clones alone and is incomplete. The sample carries 100,000 or so clones, about 77% recorded once. In the case of this clone: The target antigen is unknown.

Germline values: CDR1 SGDLS, CDR2 YYNGEE. The CDR3 extends over 17 amino acids. V trimming: 0 bases; J trimming: 2 bases; junction bases outside the gene matches: 3. V and J are TRBV9 and TRBJ2-1; 12 nucleotides agree with TRBD2. The sample was PBMCs. The origin of this receptor is a woman between 18 and 30 years old in good health and CMV-seropositive. The CDR3 loop is CASSVGTSGKTYNEQFF. DNA for the CDR3: TGTGCCAGCAGCGTAGGGACTAGCGGGAAGACCTACAATGAGCAGTTCTTC. Variable domain in full (rest from reference TRBV9 and TRBJ2-1): DSGVTQTPKHLITATGQRVTLRCSPRSGDLSVYWYQQSLDQGLQFLIQYYNGEERAKGNILERFSAQQFPDLHSELNLSSLELGDSALYFCASSVGTSGKTYNEQFFGPGTRLTVL.